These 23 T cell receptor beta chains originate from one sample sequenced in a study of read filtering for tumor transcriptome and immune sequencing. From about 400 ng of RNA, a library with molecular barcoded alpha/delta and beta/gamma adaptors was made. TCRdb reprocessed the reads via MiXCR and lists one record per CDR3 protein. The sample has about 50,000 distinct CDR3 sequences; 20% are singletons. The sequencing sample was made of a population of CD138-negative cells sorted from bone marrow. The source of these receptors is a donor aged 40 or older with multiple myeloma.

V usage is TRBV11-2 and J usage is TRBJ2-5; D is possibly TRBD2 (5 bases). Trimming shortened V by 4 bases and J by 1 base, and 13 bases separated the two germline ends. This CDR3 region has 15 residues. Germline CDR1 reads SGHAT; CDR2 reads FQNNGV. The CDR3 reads CASSSPGLTQETQYF. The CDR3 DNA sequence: TGTGCCAGCAGCTCCCCCGGACTGACCCAAGAGACCCAGTACTTC.

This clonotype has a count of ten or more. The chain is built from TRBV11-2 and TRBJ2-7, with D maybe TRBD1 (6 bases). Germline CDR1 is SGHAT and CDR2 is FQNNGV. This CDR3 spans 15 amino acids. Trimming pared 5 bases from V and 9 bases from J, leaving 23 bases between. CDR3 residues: CASSPRGTIAIGQYF. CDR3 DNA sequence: TGTGCCAGCAGCCCCCGTGGGACAATCGCCATCGGGCAGTACTTC.

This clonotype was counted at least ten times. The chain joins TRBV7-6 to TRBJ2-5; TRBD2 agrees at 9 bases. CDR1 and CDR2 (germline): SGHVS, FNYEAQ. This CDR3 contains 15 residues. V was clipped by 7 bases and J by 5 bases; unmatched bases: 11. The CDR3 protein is CASTQRAGGRETQYF. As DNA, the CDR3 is TGTGCCAGCACCCAACGTGCGGGAGGGAGGGAGACCCAGTACTTC.

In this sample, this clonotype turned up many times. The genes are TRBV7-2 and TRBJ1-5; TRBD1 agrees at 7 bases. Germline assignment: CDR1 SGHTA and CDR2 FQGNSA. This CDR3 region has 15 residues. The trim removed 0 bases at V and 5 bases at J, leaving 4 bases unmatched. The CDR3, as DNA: TGTGCCAGCAGCTTAGCGCCAGGGGGAGATCAGCCCCAGCATTTT. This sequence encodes CASSLAPGGDQPQHF.

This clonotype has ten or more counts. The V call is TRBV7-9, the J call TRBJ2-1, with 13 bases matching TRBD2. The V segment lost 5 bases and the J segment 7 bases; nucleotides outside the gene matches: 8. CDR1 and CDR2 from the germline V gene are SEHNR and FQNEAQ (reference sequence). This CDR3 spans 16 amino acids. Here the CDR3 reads CASSQTSGRARNEQFF. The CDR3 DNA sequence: TGTGCCAGCAGCCAAACTAGCGGGAGGGCCAGAAATGAGCAGTTCTTC. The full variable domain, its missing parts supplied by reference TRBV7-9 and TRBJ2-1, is DTGVSQNPRHKITKRGQNVTFRCDPISEHNRLYWYRQTLGQGPEFLTYFQNEAQLEKSRLLSDRFSAERPKGSFSTLEIQRTEQGDSAMYLCASSQTSGRARNEQFFGPGTRLTVL.

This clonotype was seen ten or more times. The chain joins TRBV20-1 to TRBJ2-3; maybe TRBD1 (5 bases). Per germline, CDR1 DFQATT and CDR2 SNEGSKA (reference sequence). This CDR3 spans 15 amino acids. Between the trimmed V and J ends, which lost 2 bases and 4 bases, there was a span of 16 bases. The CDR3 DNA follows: TGCAGTGCTAGATCTCTCCTTAGGGGCGCAGATACGCAGTATTTT. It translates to CSARSLLRGADTQYF.

The CDR3 loop reads CASSPSAGLYEQYF. The CDR3 DNA is TGTGCCAGCAGCCCTAGTGCGGGGCTCTACGAGCAGTACTTC. V is TRBV5-4 and J is TRBJ2-7; tentative D call: TRBD2 (6 bases). CDR1 and CDR2 from the germline V gene are SGHNT and YYREEE (reference sequence). CDR3 size: 14 residues. The ends were cut back, 4 bases at V and 3 bases at J, with 14 bases in the middle. Full variable domain (missing parts from reference TRBV5-4 and TRBJ2-7): ETGVTQSPTHLIKTRGQQVTLRCSSQSGHNTVSWYQQALGQGPQFIFQYYREEENGRGNFPPRFSGLQFPNYSSELNVNALELDDSALYLCASSPSAGLYEQYFGPGTRLTVT.

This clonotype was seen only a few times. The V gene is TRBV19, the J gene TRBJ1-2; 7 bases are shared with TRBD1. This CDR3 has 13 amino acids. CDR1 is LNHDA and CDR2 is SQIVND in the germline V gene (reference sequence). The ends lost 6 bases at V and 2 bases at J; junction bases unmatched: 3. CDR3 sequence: CASRGTENYGYTF. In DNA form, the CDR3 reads TGTGCCAGTAGGGGGACAGAAAACTATGGCTACACCTTC.

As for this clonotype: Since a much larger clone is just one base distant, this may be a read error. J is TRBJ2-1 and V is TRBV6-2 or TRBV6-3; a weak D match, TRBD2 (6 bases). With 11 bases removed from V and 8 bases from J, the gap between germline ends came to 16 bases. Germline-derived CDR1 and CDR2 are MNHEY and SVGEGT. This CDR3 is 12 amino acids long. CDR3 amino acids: CARSQTRDEQFF. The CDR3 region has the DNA TGTGCCCGCTCCCAGACTAGGGATGAGCAGTTCTTC.

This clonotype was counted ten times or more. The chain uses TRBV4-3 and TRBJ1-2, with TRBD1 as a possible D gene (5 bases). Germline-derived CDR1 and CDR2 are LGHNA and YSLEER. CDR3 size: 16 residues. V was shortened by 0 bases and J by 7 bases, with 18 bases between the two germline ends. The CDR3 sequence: CASSQDWGRERAGYTF. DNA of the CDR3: TGCGCCAGCAGCCAAGATTGGGGCAGGGAGAGGGCTGGCTACACCTTC.

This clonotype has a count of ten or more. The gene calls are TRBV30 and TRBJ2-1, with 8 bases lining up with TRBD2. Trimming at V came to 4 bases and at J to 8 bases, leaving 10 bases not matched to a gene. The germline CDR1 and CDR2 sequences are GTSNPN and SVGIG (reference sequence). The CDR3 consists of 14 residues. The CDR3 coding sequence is TGTGCCTGGACTCCGGGAGGGCCCCTCGATGAGCAGTTCTTC. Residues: CAWTPGGPLDEQFF.

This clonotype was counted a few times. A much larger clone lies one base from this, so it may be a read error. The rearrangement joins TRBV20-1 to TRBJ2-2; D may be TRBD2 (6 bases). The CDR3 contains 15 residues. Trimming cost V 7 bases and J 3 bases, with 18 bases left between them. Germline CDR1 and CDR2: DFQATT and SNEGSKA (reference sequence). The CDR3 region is CSVSGEQRDTGELFF. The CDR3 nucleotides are TGCAGTGTCTCTGGGGAGCAGCGGGACACCGGGGAGCTGTTTTTT.

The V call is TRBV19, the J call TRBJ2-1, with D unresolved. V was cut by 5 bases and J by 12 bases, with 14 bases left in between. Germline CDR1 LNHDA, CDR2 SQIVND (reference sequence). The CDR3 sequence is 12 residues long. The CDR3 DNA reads TGTGCCAGTAGTTTCGAGAGCTGGGGGCAGTTCTTC. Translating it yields CASSFESWGQFF.

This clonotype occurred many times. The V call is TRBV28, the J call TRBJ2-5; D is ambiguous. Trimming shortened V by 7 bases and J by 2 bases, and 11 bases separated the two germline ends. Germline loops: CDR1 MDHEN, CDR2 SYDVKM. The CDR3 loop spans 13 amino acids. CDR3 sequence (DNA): TGTGCCAGCATACCGGGTGCTCAAGAGACCCAGTACTTC. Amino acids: CASIPGAQETQYF.

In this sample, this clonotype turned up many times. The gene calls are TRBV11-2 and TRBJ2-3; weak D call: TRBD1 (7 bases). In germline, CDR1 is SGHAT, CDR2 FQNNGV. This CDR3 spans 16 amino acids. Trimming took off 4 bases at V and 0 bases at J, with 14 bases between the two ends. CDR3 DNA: TGTGCCAGCAGCTGGGGCGGGGACAGCAGCACAGATACGCAGTATTTT. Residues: CASSWGGDSSTDTQYF.

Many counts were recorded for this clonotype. CDR3 DNA: TGTGCCAGCAGCTTAGCGTTCAACACAGATACGCAGTATTTT. It encodes CASSLAFNTDTQYF. The gene calls are TRBV7-2 and TRBJ2-3; D uncertain. This CDR3 has 14 residues. In germline, CDR1 is SGHTA, CDR2 FQGNSA. The V end lost 0 bases, the J end lost 2 bases, and 6 bases lay between the germline ends.

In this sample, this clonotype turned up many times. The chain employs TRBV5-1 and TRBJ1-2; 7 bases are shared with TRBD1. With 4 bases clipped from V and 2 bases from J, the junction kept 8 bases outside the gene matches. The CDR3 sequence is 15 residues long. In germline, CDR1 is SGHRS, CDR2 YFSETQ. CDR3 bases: TGCGCCAGCAGCCAAAGGGACAGCCGAAACTATGGCTACACCTTC. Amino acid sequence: CASSQRDSRNYGYTF.

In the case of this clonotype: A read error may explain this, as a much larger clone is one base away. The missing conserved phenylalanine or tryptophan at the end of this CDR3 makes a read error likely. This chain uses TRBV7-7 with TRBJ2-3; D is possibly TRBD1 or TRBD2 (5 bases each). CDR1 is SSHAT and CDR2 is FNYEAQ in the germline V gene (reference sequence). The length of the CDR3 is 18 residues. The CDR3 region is CASSLLPTGRRSTDTQYS. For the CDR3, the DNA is TGTGCTAGCAGCTTACTCCCTACGGGACGGCGAAGCACAGATACGCAGTATTCT.

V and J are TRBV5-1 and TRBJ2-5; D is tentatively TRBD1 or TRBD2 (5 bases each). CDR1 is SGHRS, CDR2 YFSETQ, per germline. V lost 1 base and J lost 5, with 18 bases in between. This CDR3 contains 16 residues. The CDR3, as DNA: TGCGCCAGCAGCTTGATGGGACCTTCCCTGGGGGAGACCCAGTACTTC. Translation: CASSLMGPSLGETQYF.

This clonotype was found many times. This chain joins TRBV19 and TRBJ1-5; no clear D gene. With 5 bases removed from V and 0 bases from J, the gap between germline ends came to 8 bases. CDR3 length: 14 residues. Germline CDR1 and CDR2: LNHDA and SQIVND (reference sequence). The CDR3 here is CASSLWISNQPQHF. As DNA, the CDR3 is TGTGCCAGTAGTCTATGGATTAGCAATCAGCCCCAGCATTTT.

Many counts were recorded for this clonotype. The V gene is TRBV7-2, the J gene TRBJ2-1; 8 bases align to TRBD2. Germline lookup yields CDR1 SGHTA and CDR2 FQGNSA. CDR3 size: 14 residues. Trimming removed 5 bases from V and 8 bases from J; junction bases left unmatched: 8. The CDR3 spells CASSPGLAIHEQFF. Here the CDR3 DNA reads TGTGCCAGCAGCCCCGGACTAGCCATCCATGAGCAGTTCTTC.

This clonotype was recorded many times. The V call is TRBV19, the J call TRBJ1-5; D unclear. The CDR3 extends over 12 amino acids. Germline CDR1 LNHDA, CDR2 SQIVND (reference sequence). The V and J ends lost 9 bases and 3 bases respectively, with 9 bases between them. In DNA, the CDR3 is TGTGCCAGAAGGGTGATCAATCAGCCCCAGCATTTT. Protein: CARRVINQPQHF.

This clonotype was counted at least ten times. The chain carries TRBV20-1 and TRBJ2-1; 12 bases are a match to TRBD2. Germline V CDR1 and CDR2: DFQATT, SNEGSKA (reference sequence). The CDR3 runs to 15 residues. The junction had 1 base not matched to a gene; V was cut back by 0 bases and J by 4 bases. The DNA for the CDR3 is TGCAGTGCTAGAGATGGGACTAGCGGGTACAATGAGCAGTTCTTC. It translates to CSARDGTSGYNEQFF.